A selection of T cell receptor beta chains follows, all from one sample in a study of T cell responses to AZD1222 COVID-19 vaccine. Libraries were prepared by immunoSEQ multiplex PCR; TCRdb keeps only in-frame clonotypes and omits some of them. This table holds about 76,000 clones, 65% to 80% found once. Specimen: peripheral blood, collected 28 days after the second dose of the MenACWY control vaccine. The receptors were gathered from an adult who received the MenACWY meningococcal vaccine as a control. CDR3s include the opening cysteine and the closing phenylalanine or tryptophan. A D gene is named only where the DNA matches it firmly. Only part of the rows carry a size: once, few, many, or a class if the clone is expanded.

CDR3 protein,CDR3 DNA,D gene,clone size,J gene,V gene
CASGKERGRGYTF,TGTGCAAGCGGGAAAGAGAGGGGGCGGGGCTACACCTTC,TRBD1,.,TRBJ1-2,TRBV12-3/TRBV12-4
CASFQNRDGYTF,TGTGCCAGCTTCCAAAACAGGGATGGCTACACCTTC,.,.,TRBJ1-2,TRBV28
CASSFGGMGGYTF,TGTGCCAGCTCGTTTGGAGGGATGGGTGGCTACACCTTC,.,.,TRBJ1-2,TRBV12-3/TRBV12-4
CASSLAATSGQETQYF,TGTGCCAGCAGCTTAGCTGCGACTAGCGGCCAAGAGACCCAGTACTTC,TRBD2,.,TRBJ2-5,TRBV7-2
CASSYLPGPGEDTQYF,TGCGCCAGCAGTTACCTCCCGGGCCCAGGGGAAGATACGCAGTATTTT,.,.,TRBJ2-3,TRBV5-1
CASSLRRNGRDTQYF,TGCGCCAGCAGCTTGAGGAGGAACGGGCGAGATACGCAGTATTTT,.,.,TRBJ2-3,TRBV5-1
CASSLGDRGLDEQFF,TGTGCCAGCAGCTTGGGGGACAGGGGGCTTGATGAGCAGTTCTTC,TRBD1,once,TRBJ2-1,TRBV7-9
CASSFLGTSGFSYNEQFF,TGTGCCAGCAGCTTCCTCGGGACTAGCGGTTTCTCCTACAATGAGCAGTTCTTC,TRBD2,.,TRBJ2-1,TRBV5-8
CASSRTTGNYEQYF,TGTGCCAGCAGTAGGACGACGGGTAACTACGAGCAGTACTTC,.,.,TRBJ2-7,TRBV6-5
CASSSGGGEQFF,TGTGCCAGCAGCTCCGGTGGGGGTGAGCAGTTCTTC,.,once,TRBJ2-1,TRBV12-3/TRBV12-4
CASSLGTTGANVLTF,TGCGCCAGCAGCTTGGGGACAACTGGGGCCAACGTCCTGACTTTC,.,many,TRBJ2-6,TRBV5-1
CASSQDRGLTEAFF,TGCGCCAGCAGCCAGGACAGGGGGCTCACTGAAGCTTTCTTT,TRBD1,few,TRBJ1-1,TRBV5-1
CASKGGVKNTEAFF,TGTGCCAGCAAGGGGGGGGTAAAGAACACTGAAGCTTTCTTT,.,.,TRBJ1-1,TRBV28
CASSWGRRGEQFF,TGTGCCAGCAGTTGGGGACGTCGGGGTGAGCAGTTCTTC,.,.,TRBJ2-1,TRBV27
CASRVGNSYEQYF,TGTGCCAGCAGAGTAGGGAATTCCTACGAGCAGTACTTC,.,few,TRBJ2-7,TRBV9
CASSLIGVKTDTQYF,TGTGCCAGCAGCTTGATCGGAGTTAAAACAGATACGCAGTATTTT,.,.,TRBJ2-3,TRBV5-5
CAWSGTYEQYF,TGTGCCTGGAGTGGGACTTACGAGCAGTACTTC,.,.,TRBJ2-7,TRBV30
CASSPPPWSGRITGELFF,TGTGCCAGCTCACCACCCCCTTGGAGCGGGAGGATCACCGGGGAGCTGTTTTTT,TRBD2,.,TRBJ2-2,TRBV18
CASSLVGLEQFF,TGTGCCAGCAGCTTGGTAGGCCTTGAGCAGTTCTTC,.,.,TRBJ2-1,TRBV5-5
CASSGTEETQYF,TGTGCCAGTTCTGGGACAGAAGAGACCCAGTACTTC,TRBD1,.,TRBJ2-5,TRBV19
CASSARNRGSGETQYF,TGTGCCAGCAGTGCAAGAAACAGGGGTTCGGGAGAGACCCAGTACTTC,TRBD1,.,TRBJ2-5,TRBV6-1
CASGDSDSPLHF,TGTGCCAGCGGGGACAGCGACTCACCCCTCCACTTT,TRBD1,.,TRBJ1-6,TRBV28
CASRDNNYGYTF,TGTGCCAGCAGGGACAATAACTATGGCTACACCTTC,.,.,TRBJ1-2,TRBV7-9